This TCR beta chain emerged from a study of cytomegalovirus exposure and HLA in healthy donors. General study results and limits: Most TCR beta V segments were productive about 90% or about 30% of the time in an earlier analysis. The authors listed some 160 TCR beta chains as cytomegalovirus-associated.

PCR was performed using 60 Vbeta and 13 Jbeta primers. Sequencing was performed with immunoSEQ multiplex PCR; in TCRdb, only in-frame clones are kept and a portion is missing. The sample contains 140,000 to 150,000 clones, 79% of which appear only once. On this clone: The antigen is not known.

The sequence came from a woman between 40 and 55 years old in good health and CMV-seropositive. Sequencing was done on a sample of PBMCs.

The CDR3 is CASSLAGGGNQPQHF. The CDR3 nucleotides are TGTGCCAGCAGTCTAGCTGGGGGCGGGAATCAGCCCCAGCATTTT. The genes are TRBV28 and TRBJ1-5; TRBD1 is a possible D gene (6 bases). Germline V gene data show CDR1 as MDHEN and CDR2 as SYDVKM. The CDR3 sequence is 15 residues long. Trimming shortened V by 5 bases and J by 4 bases, and 15 bases separated the two germline ends. Using reference TRBV28 and TRBJ1-5 for the parts outside the CDR3, the full variable domain is DVKVTQSSRYLVKRTGEKVFLECVQDMDHENMFWYRQDPGLGLRLIYFSYDVKMKEKGDIPEGYSVSREKKERFSLILESASTNQTSMYLCASSLAGGGNQPQHFGDGTRLSIL.